These 13 T cell receptor beta chains came from one sample sequenced in a study of blood T cells in healthy people across ages. Primers used in a second PCR of about 6 to 11 cycles were a sample-barcoded 5' primer and a J-beta primer mix. TCRdb ran MiXCR on the 5' RACE reads and lists one entry per CDR3 protein. The sample shows around 1,900,000 distinct CDR3 sequences, around 42% of them seen only once. The sequenced sample was blood. These receptors were taken from a human donor in good health.

The chain employs TRBV7-8 and TRBJ2-1; 10 bases match TRBD2. The CDR3 runs to 15 residues. V shed 5 bases, J shed 5 bases, and the junction held 6 bases outside the gene matches. CDR1 SGHVS and CDR2 FQNEAQ come from the germline V gene. This CDR3 reads CASSPQRGGDNEQFF. The CDR3 DNA follows: TGTGCCAGCAGCCCCCAGCGGGGGGGCGACAATGAGCAGTTCTTC.

This clonotype showed up just a few times. The chain couples TRBV7-2 to TRBJ2-7; the D gene is possibly TRBD1 (6 bases). CDR1 is SGHTA, CDR2 FQGNSA, per germline. Trimming pared 2 bases from V and 7 bases from J, leaving 12 bases between. The CDR3 loop spans 13 amino acids. CDR3 sequence: CASSLRDKGEQYF. CDR3 sequence (DNA): TGTGCCAGCAGCTTAAGGGACAAGGGTGAGCAGTACTTC.

This rearrangement joins TRBV7-9 to TRBJ2-5; a weak D match, TRBD1 (7 bases). CDR1 is SEHNR, CDR2 FQNEAQ, per germline (reference sequence). The V end lost 5 bases, the J end lost 1 base, and 14 bases lay between the germline ends. This CDR3 has 15 amino acids. CDR3 DNA sequence: TGTGCCAGCAGCGCCGGAGGGGGCTCCCAAGAGACCCAGTACTTC. It specifies CASSAGGGSQETQYF.

This clonotype was observed a few times. The chain has TRBV12-3 or TRBV12-4 and TRBJ1-1; D gene ambiguous. Between the trimmed V and J ends, which lost 6 bases and 2 bases, there was a span of 10 bases. The CDR3 length is 13 residues. CDR3 residues: CASSPFLNTEAFF. CDR3 bases: TGTGCCAGCAGCCCCTTTTTAAACACTGAAGCTTTCTTT.

The V and J genes are TRBV28 and TRBJ2-5, with D unclear. V gave up 5 bases and J gave up 11 bases, with 12 bases separating them. The CDR3 consists of 11 residues. Germline CDR1 reads MDHEN; CDR2 reads SYDVKM. The CDR3 is CASSTRREQYF. In DNA, the CDR3 is TGTGCCAGCAGTACCAGAAGAGAGCAGTACTTC.

As regards this clonotype: Since a much larger clone is just one base distant, this may be a read error. The chain couples TRBV7-9 to TRBJ1-2; maybe TRBD1 (5 bases). Germline loops: CDR1 SEHNR, CDR2 FQNEAQ (reference sequence). The CDR3 runs to 12 residues. CDR3 in amino acids: CSSTDSFYGYTF. The CDR3 coding sequence is TGTTCCAGCACAGACAGCTTCTATGGCTACACCTTC.

The chain couples TRBV3-1 to TRBJ2-7; D unresolved. V was trimmed by 4 bases and J by 7 bases, leaving 17 bases between them. The CDR3 runs 14 residues. CDR1 and CDR2 from the germline V gene are LGHDT and YNNKEL (reference sequence). CDR3 in DNA: TGTGCCAGCAGCCGACAAAGAATCTTGGGTGAGCAGTACTTC. As protein: CASSRQRILGEQYF.

The chain uses TRBV7-2 and TRBJ1-5; D not resolved. The V and J ends lost 1 base and 5 bases respectively, with 9 bases between them. Germline V gene data show CDR1 as SGHTA and CDR2 as FQGNSA. The CDR3 is made up of 14 amino acids. DNA of the CDR3: TGTGCCAGCAGCTTAGGTAGCAGGTATCAGCCCCAGCATTTT. Amino acids: CASSLGSRYQPQHF.

Worth noting for this clonotype: At one end the junction does not follow the germline gene, possibly because of a read error. The chain combines TRBV29-1 with TRBJ1-1, with unresolved D. The CDR3 spans 16 residues. The germline V gene has CDR1 SQVTM and CDR2 ANQGSEA. The CDR3 loop reads CSVEDPREQRNAEAFF. CDR3 in DNA: TGCAGCGTTGAAGACCCCCGGGAACAGCGGAACGCTGAAGCTTTCTTT.

The sample holds one count of this clonotype. The V gene is TRBV6-6, the J gene TRBJ2-1; a weak D match, TRBD2 (5 bases). The CDR3 extends over 13 amino acids. The germline V gene encodes CDR1 MNHNY and CDR2 SVGAGI (reference sequence). Deletions cut 5 bases from V and 8 bases from J, with 13 bases between. The CDR3 DNA reads TGTGCCAGCAGTCGGGGATCGTGGGATGAGCAGTTCTTC. This codes for CASSRGSWDEQFF.

For this clonotype: A read error may be the cause here, since a much bigger clone is one base away. This sequence joins TRBV9 and TRBJ2-5; D unclear. The CDR3 length is 14 residues. Germline V CDR1 and CDR2: SGDLS, YYNGEE. The ends were cut back, 0 bases at V and 1 base at J, with 7 bases in the middle. The CDR3 spells CASSVERSQETQYF. In DNA form, the CDR3 reads TGTGCCAGCAGCGTAGAACGGTCCCAAGAGACCCAGTACTTC. Full variable domain (missing parts from reference TRBV9 and TRBJ2-5): DSGVTQTPKHLITATGQRVTLRCSPRSGDLSVYWYQQSLDQGLQFLIQYYNGEERAKGNILERFSAQQFPDLHSELNLSSLELGDSALYFCASSVERSQETQYFGPGTRLLVL.

The rearrangement uses TRBV10-3 and TRBJ2-7, with D perhaps TRBD1 (6 bases). Germline V gene lookup returns CDR1 ENHRY and CDR2 SYGVKD. The ends were cut back, 8 bases at V and 3 bases at J, with 20 bases in the middle. CDR3 size: 15 residues. CDR3 loop: CAIRQNPGDDYEQYF. The CDR3 nucleotides read TGTGCCATCCGACAGAACCCAGGGGATGACTACGAGCAGTACTTC.

This clonotype was seen more than once but under ten times. The J gene is TRBJ2-3, the V gene TRBV11-2; possible D gene TRBD2, 6 bases. The CDR3 is made up of 15 amino acids. In germline, CDR1 is SGHAT, CDR2 FQNNGV. V was pared by 2 bases and J by 5 bases, with 14 bases between. This CDR3 is CASSLMRGVGDTQYF. The CDR3 DNA sequence: TGTGCCAGCAGCTTAATGCGGGGTGTGGGAGATACGCAGTATTTT.